This TCR beta chain is drawn from a study of naive and memory T cell subsets. Findings and caveats of the study: Possibly reflecting memory cells re-expressing CD45RA, a few larger clonotypes occurred in naive repertoires, especially CD8.

Many counts were recorded for this clonotype. The antigen remains unidentified. An equimolar mix of two oligonucleotides served as the beta constant-region primer for TRBC1 and TRBC2. Nested alpha and beta constant-region primers with the SP2 primer drove four PCR rounds on ligated cDNA. Each CDR3 protein gets one entry after TCRdb re-called the UMI-ligation and nested PCR reads with MiXCR. The sample has 140,000 to 150,000 distinct CDR3 sequences, under 25% seen once; the top ten hold approximately 0.1%. The sequence was collected from a human donor in good health. Input material: naive CD4+ T cells from blood.

The CDR3 DNA sequence: TGCGCCAGCAAATGGACAGGGACGAGCTCCGGGGACGAGCAGTACTTC. As protein: CASKWTGTSSGDEQYF. The chain links TRBV4-1 to TRBJ2-7; TRBD1 aligns across 8 bases. From germline, CDR1 is MGHRA and CDR2 YSYEKL. The CDR3 consists of 16 residues. The junction had 16 bases not matched to a gene; V was cut back by 7 bases and J by 5 bases.